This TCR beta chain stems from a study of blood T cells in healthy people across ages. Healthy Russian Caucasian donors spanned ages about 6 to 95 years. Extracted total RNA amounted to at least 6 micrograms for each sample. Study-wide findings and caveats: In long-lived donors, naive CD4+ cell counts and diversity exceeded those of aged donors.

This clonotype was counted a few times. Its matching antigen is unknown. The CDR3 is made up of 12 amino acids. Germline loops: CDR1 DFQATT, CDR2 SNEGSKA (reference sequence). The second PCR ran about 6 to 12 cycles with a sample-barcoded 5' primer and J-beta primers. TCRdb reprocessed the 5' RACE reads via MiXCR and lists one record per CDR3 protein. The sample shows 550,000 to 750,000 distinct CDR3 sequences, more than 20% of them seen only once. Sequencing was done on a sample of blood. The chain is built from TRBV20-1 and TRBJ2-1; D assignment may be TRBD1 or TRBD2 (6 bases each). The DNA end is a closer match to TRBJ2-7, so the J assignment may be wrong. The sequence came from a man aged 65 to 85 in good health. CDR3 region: CSPGAGTYEQYF. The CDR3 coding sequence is TGCAGCCCGGGGGCAGGGACGTACGAGCAGTACTTC.